The next 27 T cell receptor beta chains were all read from a single sample in a study of CD4 T cell repertoires in COVID-19. Here immunoSEQ multiplex PCR was the method, and the copy in TCRdb shows in-frame clones only, minus some. The repertoire consists of 70,000 to 95,000 clones, with roughly 85% occurring once and the leading ten covering around 0.59%. The sample here was CD4+ T cells from peripheral blood, taken after recovery from COVID-19. The receptors stem from a human donor who had COVID-19.

This chain links TRBV2 with TRBJ2-3; D is ambiguous. V was cut by 5 bases and J by 2 bases, with 2 bases left in between. The CDR3 loop spans 11 amino acids. Germline V gene sequence: CDR1 SNHLY, CDR2 FYNNEI. CDR3 loop: CASSHTDTQYF. CDR3 coding DNA: TGTGCCAGCAGTCACACAGATACGCAGTATTTT.

The chain uses TRBV10-2 and TRBJ2-5; D is uncertain. The V gene's germline CDR1 is WSHSY and CDR2 SAAADI. This CDR3 spans 13 amino acids. V lost 2 bases and J lost 5, with 9 bases in between. CDR3 in DNA: TGCGCCAGCAGTGAGGACTCATGGGAGACCCAGTACTTC. It encodes CASSEDSWETQYF.

This sequence joins TRBV7-3 and TRBJ2-7; D could derive from TRBD1 or TRBD2 (5 bases each). This CDR3 contains 14 residues. The germline CDR1 and CDR2 sequences are SGHTA and FQGTGA. The ends were cut back, 5 bases at V and 3 bases at J, with 14 bases in the middle. CDR3 nucleotides: TGTGCCAGCAGCCCAGGGATGGGGGTCTACGAGCAGTACTTC. Its translation is CASSPGMGVYEQYF.

A remark on this clone: Sequence at one end of the junction differs from germline and may be a read error. J is TRBJ2-5 and V is TRBV28; D assignment may be TRBD1 or TRBD2 (5 bases each). Germline V CDR1 and CDR2: MDHEN, SYDVKM. This CDR3 contains 17 residues. Here the CDR3 DNA reads TGTGCCAGCAGTCTCGGTCTTGTTGGGGGAACGGCAGAGGCCCAGTACTTC. Translation: CASSLGLVGGTAEAQYF. Full variable domain (remainder filled in from reference TRBV28 and TRBJ2-5): DVKVTQSSRYLVKRTGEKVFLECVQDMDHENMFWYRQDPGLGLRLIYFSYDVKMKEKGDIPEGYSVSREKKERFSLILESASTNQTSMYLCASSLGLVGGTAEAQYFGPGTRLLVL.

The V gene is TRBV12-2, the J gene TRBJ1-6. TRBV12-2 is flagged as a pseudogene. The CDR3 contains 16 residues. The CDR3 is CASRRAGGSYNSPLHF. CDR3 DNA: TGTGCAAGTCGCCGCGCGGGGGGCTCCTATAATTCACCCCTCCACTTT.

The J gene is TRBJ1-1, the V gene TRBV5-8; 8 bases are a match to TRBD1. Germline assignment: CDR1 SGHTS and CDR2 YDEGEE. The CDR3 covers 12 residues. The junction had 2 bases not matched to a gene; V was cut back by 3 bases and J by 7 bases. The DNA of the CDR3 is TGTGCCAGCAGCTCGACAGGGGATGAAGCTTTCTTT. Encoded protein: CASSSTGDEAFF. Using reference TRBV5-8 and TRBJ1-1 for the parts outside the CDR3, the full variable domain is EAGVTQSPTHLIKTRGQQATLRCSPISGHTSVYWYQQALGLGLQFLLWYDEGEERNRGNFPPRFSGRQFPNYSSELNVNALELEDSALYLCASSSTGDEAFFGQGTRLTVV.

V usage is TRBV18 and J usage is TRBJ2-1, with D maybe TRBD2 (5 bases). The CDR3 sequence is 17 residues long. Germline V gene data show CDR1 as KGHSH and CDR2 as LQKENI. V shed 0 bases and J shed 0 bases, with 12 bases lying between them. The CDR3 sequence is CASSPPLALSSYNEQFF. CDR3 coding DNA: TGTGCCAGCTCACCACCGCTAGCCCTTAGCTCCTACAATGAGCAGTTCTTC.

This chain uses TRBV11-1 with TRBJ2-3, with a possible D match to TRBD1 (5 bases). This CDR3 has 16 amino acids. V dropped 1 base and J dropped 3 bases, with 14 bases sitting between them. Germline CDR1 reads SGHAT; CDR2 reads FQDESV (reference sequence). As DNA, the CDR3 is TGTGCCAGCAGCTTAGTAGCTCCAGGGTTGACAGATACGCAGTATTTT. It encodes CASSLVAPGLTDTQYF.

A few counts support this clone. The rearrangement joins TRBV27 to TRBJ2-7; 7 bases agree with TRBD2. V gave up 4 bases and J gave up 0 bases; unmatched junction bases: 6. The CDR3 loop spans 15 amino acids. Germline V gene sequence: CDR1 MNHEY, CDR2 SMNVEV (reference sequence). CDR3 region: CASSSPGGSSYEQYF. The CDR3 DNA is TGTGCCAGCAGTTCCCCGGGGGGAAGCTCCTACGAGCAGTACTTC.

J is TRBJ1-5 and V is TRBV19; tentative D call: TRBD1 (6 bases). CDR3 length equals 13 residues. Germline V gene sequence: CDR1 LNHDA, CDR2 SQIVND (reference sequence). Trimming pared 7 bases from V and 7 bases from J, leaving 14 bases between. The CDR3 coding sequence is TGTGCCAGTAACTTACAGGGCGGCCAGCCCCAGCATTTT. This translates into CASNLQGGQPQHF.

The chain is built from TRBV19 and TRBJ1-5; D perhaps matches TRBD1 (5 bases). The CDR3 runs 15 residues. Germline V CDR1 and CDR2: LNHDA, SQIVND (reference sequence). The V end lost 1 base, the J end lost 7 bases, and 14 bases lay between the germline ends. This CDR3 reads CASSIVAGPEQPQHF. CDR3 DNA sequence: TGTGCCAGTAGTATAGTAGCGGGGCCTGAGCAGCCCCAGCATTTT.

This chain links TRBV28 with TRBJ1-1; D not resolved. Germline V gives CDR1 MDHEN, CDR2 SYDVKM. The CDR3 covers 11 residues. The V gene lost 3 bases and the J gene lost 8 bases, with 7 bases spanning the gap. The CDR3, as DNA: TGTGCCAGCAGTTTTATACAGGAAGCTTTCTTT. Translated: CASSFIQEAFF.

The rearrangement links TRBV2 to TRBJ2-7, with TRBD1 matching over 10 bases. CDR1 and CDR2 (germline): SNHLY, FYNNEI. This CDR3 is 14 amino acids long. Trimming removed 7 bases from V and 6 bases from J; junction bases left unmatched: 9. In DNA, the CDR3 is TGTGCCAGCACCACAACCGGGACAGGGGCCGAGCAGTACTTC. The encoded protein is CASTTTGTGAEQYF.

CDR3 region: CAISADGFRTAEAFF. The CDR3 nucleotides are TGTGCCATCAGCGCCGATGGATTCCGAACGGCTGAAGCTTTCTTT. The rearrangement uses TRBV10-3 and TRBJ1-1; unclear D gene. Trimming removed 6 bases at V and 6 bases at J, with 20 bases between. The CDR3 has 15 amino acids. Germline V gives CDR1 ENHRY, CDR2 SYGVKD.

The CDR3 loop is CASSEFKQNTGELFF. The CDR3 region has the DNA TGTGCCAGCAGTGAGTTTAAACAGAACACCGGGGAGCTGTTTTTT. This chain joins TRBV6-1 and TRBJ2-2; D remains ambiguous. The CDR3 has 15 amino acids. Trimming shortened V by 3 bases and J by 1 base, and 9 bases separated the two germline ends. Germline lookup yields CDR1 MNHNS and CDR2 SASEGT.

This sequence joins TRBV28 and TRBJ1-1, with D unclear. The CDR3 runs 12 residues. Germline V lookup: CDR1 MDHEN, CDR2 SYDVKM. Trimming shortened V by 11 bases and J by 1 base, and 11 bases separated the two germline ends. In DNA, the CDR3 is TGTGCCTGTTACCACAGGAACACTGAAGCTTTCTTT. It encodes CACYHRNTEAFF.

This clone showed up just a few times. The CDR3 loop is CASSPRSAGQGDTIYF. CDR3 DNA sequence: TGTGCCAGCAGCCCCCGGAGCGCAGGGCAAGGAGACACCATATATTTT. V and J are TRBV11-2 and TRBJ1-3; a weak D match, TRBD1 (5 bases). Germline V gene sequence: CDR1 SGHAT, CDR2 FQNNGV. The CDR3 contains 16 residues. V gave up 5 bases and J gave up 8 bases, with 22 bases separating them.

Here the CDR3 reads CASSFRQSDPYGYTF. The DNA for the CDR3 is TGCGCCAGCAGCTTTCGACAGTCTGATCCATATGGCTACACCTTC. V gene TRBV5-1 combines with J gene TRBJ1-2; D possibly corresponds to TRBD1 (5 bases). The V gene lost 2 bases and the J gene lost 5 bases, with 16 bases spanning the gap. In germline, CDR1 is SGHRS, CDR2 YFSETQ. The CDR3 sequence is 15 residues long.

The chain joins TRBV18 to TRBJ1-1; D is possibly TRBD1 (5 bases). The CDR3 length is 14 residues. Trimming pared 5 bases from V and 4 bases from J, leaving 14 bases between. Germline V CDR1 and CDR2: KGHSH, LQKENI. CDR3 in amino acids: CASSVRGLGTEAFF. The CDR3 DNA is TGTGCCAGCTCAGTGAGGGGATTGGGCACTGAAGCTTTCTTT.

The rearrangement links TRBV2 to TRBJ1-1; tentative D call: TRBD1 (5 bases). This CDR3 has 15 amino acids. Deletions cut 1 base from V and 10 bases from J, with 19 bases between. The germline CDR1 and CDR2 sequences are SNHLY and FYNNEI. DNA of the CDR3: TGTGCCAGCAGTGAAGAGGGACCGGCCGTTGGTCGAGCTTTCTTT. Amino acid sequence: CASSEEGPAVGRAFF.

The rearrangement uses TRBV6-5 and TRBJ1-5, with D possibly being TRBD1 (5 bases). V was trimmed by 5 bases and J by 11 bases, leaving 13 bases between them. The germline CDR1 and CDR2 sequences are MNHEY and SVGAGI. This CDR3 is built from 12 residues. Here the CDR3 reads CASSPRTRAQHF. For the CDR3, the DNA is TGTGCCAGCAGTCCCCGCACCAGGGCCCAGCATTTT.

The J gene is TRBJ2-1, the V gene TRBV15, with D tentatively TRBD2 (6 bases). Germline CDR1 is LNHNV and CDR2 is YYDKDF (reference sequence). V gave up 9 bases and J gave up 4 bases, with 19 bases separating them. The CDR3 sequence is 15 residues long. The chain's CDR3 is CATLKTSGLYNEQFF. CDR3 nucleotide sequence: TGTGCCACTCTGAAGACTAGTGGTCTTTACAATGAGCAGTTCTTC.

Concerning this clone: One junction end does not reproduce the germline sequence, and a read error may be involved. The chain combines TRBV28 with TRBJ2-2; tentatively, D is TRBD1 (6 bases). The CDR3 is made up of 14 amino acids. Germline loops: CDR1 MDHEN, CDR2 SYDVKM. CDR3 bases: TGTGCCAGCAGGAGGCAGGGGAACGCCGGGGAGCTGTTTTTT. This gives the protein CASRRQGNAGELFF.

The rearrangement joins TRBV11-3 to TRBJ2-7, with TRBD2 matching 8 bases. This CDR3 comprises 14 residues. CDR1 and CDR2 from the germline V gene are SGHNT and YENEEA. The J segment lost 5 bases and the V segment lost 5 bases, leaving 8 bases of the junction unmatched. CDR3 coding DNA: TGTGCCAGCAGCCCGGGCGGGACTAGAAACGAGCAGTACTTC. As protein: CASSPGGTRNEQYF. Supplemented by reference TRBV11-3 and TRBJ2-7, the full variable domain reads EAGVVQSPRYKIIEKKQPVAFWCNPISGHNTLYWYLQNLGQGPELLIRYENEEAVDDSQLPKDRFSAERLKGVDSTLKIQPAELGDSAVYLCASSPGGTRNEQYFGPGTRLTVT.

This clone was counted once. J is TRBJ2-5 and V is TRBV7-2; D tentatively fits TRBD1 or TRBD2 (5 bases each). Looked up from germline, CDR1 is SGHTA and CDR2 is FQGNSA. This CDR3 is 14 amino acids long. Trimming took 2 bases from V and 5 from J, leaving 12 bases between them. CDR3 DNA: TGTGCCAGCAGCTTAAAGGTGGGGGTGGAGACCCAGTACTTC. This gives the protein CASSLKVGVETQYF.

The chain uses TRBV12-3 or TRBV12-4 and TRBJ1-1; D is uncertain. V lost 3 bases to trimming and J lost 2 bases, with 7 bases between them. This CDR3 spans 13 amino acids. The CDR3 DNA is TGTGCCAGCAGTTTCTCCCGAAACACTGAAGCTTTCTTT. Amino acids: CASSFSRNTEAFF.

The chain recombines TRBV6-6 with TRBJ1-1; D may be TRBD1 (5 bases). The germline V gene has CDR1 MNHNY and CDR2 SVGAGI (reference sequence). The CDR3 contains 13 residues. V dropped 11 bases and J dropped 1 base, with 14 bases sitting between them. CDR3 sequence (DNA): TGTGCCGGCAAGGGGACCGAGAACACTGAAGCTTTCTTT. Translation: CAGKGTENTEAFF.